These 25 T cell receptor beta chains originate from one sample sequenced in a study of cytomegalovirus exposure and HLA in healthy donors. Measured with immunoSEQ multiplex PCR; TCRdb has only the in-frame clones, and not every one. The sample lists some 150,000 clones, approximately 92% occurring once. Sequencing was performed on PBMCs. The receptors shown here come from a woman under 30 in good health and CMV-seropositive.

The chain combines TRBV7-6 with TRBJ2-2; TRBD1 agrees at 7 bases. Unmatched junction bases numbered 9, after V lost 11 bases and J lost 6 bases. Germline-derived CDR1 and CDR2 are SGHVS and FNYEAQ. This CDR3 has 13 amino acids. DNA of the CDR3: TGTGCCTGGAGGACAGGTTACGCCGGGGAGCTGTTTTTT. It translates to CAWRTGYAGELFF.

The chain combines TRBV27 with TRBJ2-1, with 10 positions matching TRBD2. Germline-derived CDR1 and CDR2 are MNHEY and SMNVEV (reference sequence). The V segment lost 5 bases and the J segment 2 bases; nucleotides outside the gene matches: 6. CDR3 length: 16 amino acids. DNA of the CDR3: TGTGCCAGCAGTCCGGGGACTAGCGACGCCTACAATGAGCAGTTCTTC. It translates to CASSPGTSDAYNEQFF.

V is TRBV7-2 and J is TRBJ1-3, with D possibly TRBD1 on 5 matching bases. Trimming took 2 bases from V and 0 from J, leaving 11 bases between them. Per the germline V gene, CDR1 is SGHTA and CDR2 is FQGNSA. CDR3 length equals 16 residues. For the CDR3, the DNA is TGTGCCAGCAGCTTATGGGGGGACCTCTCTGGAAACACCATATATTTT. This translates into CASSLWGDLSGNTIYF.

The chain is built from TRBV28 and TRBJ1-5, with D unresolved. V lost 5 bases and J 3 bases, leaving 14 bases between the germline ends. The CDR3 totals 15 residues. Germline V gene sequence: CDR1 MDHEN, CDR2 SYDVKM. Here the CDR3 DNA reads TGTGCCAGCAGTGGTGGTAGCAATATCAATCAGCCCCAGCATTTT. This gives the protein CASSGGSNINQPQHF.

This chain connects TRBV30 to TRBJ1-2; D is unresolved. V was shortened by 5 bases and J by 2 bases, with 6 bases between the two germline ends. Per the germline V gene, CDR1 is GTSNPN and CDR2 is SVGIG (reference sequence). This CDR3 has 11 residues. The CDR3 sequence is CAWVGNYGYTF. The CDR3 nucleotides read TGTGCCTGGGTGGGCAACTATGGCTACACCTTC.

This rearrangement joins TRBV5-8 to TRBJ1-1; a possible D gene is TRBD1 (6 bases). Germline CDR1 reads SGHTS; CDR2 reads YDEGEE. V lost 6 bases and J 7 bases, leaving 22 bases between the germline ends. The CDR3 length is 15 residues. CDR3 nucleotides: TGTGCCAGCATCGGAGAAGAAATAACAGGGCTTGAAGCTTTCTTT. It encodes CASIGEEITGLEAFF.

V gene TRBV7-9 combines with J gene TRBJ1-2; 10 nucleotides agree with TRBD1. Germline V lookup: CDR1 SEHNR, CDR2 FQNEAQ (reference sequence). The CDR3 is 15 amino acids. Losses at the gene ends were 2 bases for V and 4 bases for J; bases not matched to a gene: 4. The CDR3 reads CASSLPGTGAYGYTF. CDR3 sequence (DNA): TGTGCCAGCAGCTTACCCGGGACAGGGGCCTATGGCTACACCTTC.

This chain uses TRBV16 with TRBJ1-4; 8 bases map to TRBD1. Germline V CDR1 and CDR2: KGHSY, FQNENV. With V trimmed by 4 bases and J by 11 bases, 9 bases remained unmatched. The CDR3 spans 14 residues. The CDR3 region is CASSPSGQEPKLFF. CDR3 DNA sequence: TGTGCCAGCAGCCCTTCGGGACAGGAGCCGAAACTGTTTTTT. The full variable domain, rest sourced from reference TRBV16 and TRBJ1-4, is GEEVAQTPKHLVRGEGQKAKLYCAPIKGHSYVFWYQQVLKNEFKFLISFQNENVFDETGMPKERFSAKCLPNSPCSLEIQATKLEDSAVYFCASSPSGQEPKLFFGSGTQLSVL.

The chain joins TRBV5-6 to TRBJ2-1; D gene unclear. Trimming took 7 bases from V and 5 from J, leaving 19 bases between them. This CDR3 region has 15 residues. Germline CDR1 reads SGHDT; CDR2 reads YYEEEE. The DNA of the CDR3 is TGTGCCAGCCTCTCCCTTGGTGAGCCCAACAATGAGCAGTTCTTC. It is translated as CASLSLGEPNNEQFF.

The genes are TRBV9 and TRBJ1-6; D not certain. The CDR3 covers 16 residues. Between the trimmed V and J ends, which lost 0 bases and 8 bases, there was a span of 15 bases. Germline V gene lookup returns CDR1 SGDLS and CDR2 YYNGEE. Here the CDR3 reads CASSVEPRPADSPLHF. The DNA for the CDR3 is TGTGCCAGCAGCGTAGAACCCCGCCCGGCGGATTCACCCCTCCACTTT.

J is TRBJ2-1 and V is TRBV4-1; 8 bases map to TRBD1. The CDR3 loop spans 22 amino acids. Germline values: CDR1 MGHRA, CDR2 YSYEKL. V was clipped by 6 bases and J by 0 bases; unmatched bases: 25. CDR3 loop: CASSFSPAGTGVPIRSYNEQFF. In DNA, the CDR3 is TGCGCCAGCAGTTTTTCGCCTGCCGGGACAGGAGTTCCTATTCGCTCCTACAATGAGCAGTTCTTC.

The CDR3 nucleotides read TGTGCCAGCCTCAGCGGGGGGCCAAATACGCAGTATTTT. Amino acid sequence: CASLSGGPNTQYF. The rearrangement links TRBV2 to TRBJ2-3; 9 bases map to TRBD2. Trimming took 8 bases from V and 7 from J; bases not matched to a gene: 7. CDR3 length equals 13 residues. The germline gives CDR1 SNHLY, CDR2 FYNNEI.

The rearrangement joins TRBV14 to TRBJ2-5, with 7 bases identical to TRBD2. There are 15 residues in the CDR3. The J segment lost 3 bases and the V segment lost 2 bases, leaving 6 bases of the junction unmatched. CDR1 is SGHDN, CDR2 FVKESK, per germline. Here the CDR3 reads CASSQTSAYKETQYF. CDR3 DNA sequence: TGTGCCAGCAGCCAAACTAGCGCATATAAAGAGACCCAGTACTTC.

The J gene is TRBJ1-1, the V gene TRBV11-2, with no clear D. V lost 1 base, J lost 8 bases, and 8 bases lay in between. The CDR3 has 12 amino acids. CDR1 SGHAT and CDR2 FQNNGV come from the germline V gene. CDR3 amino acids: CASSLGIREAFF. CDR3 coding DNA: TGTGCCAGCAGCTTAGGGATCAGGGAAGCTTTCTTT.

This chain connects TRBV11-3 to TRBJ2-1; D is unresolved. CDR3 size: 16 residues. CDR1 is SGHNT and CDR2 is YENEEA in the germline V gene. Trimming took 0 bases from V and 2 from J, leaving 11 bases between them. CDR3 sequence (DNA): TGTGCCAGCAGCTTAGATCCCAGTTTCCCCTACAATGAGCAGTTCTTC. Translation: CASSLDPSFPYNEQFF.

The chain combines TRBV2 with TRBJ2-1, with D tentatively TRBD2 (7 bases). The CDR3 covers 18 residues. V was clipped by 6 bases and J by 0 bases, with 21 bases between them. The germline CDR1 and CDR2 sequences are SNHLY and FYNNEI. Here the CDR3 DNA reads TGTGCCAGCAGCGCTAAAGGGGGGGAAACCCTCTCCTACAATGAGCAGTTCTTC. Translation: CASSAKGGETLSYNEQFF.

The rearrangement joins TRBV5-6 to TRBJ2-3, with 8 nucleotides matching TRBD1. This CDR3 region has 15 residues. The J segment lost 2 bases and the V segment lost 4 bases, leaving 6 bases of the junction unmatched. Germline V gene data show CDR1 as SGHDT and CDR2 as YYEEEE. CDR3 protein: CASSGGTGYTDTQYF. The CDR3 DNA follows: TGTGCCAGCAGCGGGGGGACAGGCTACACAGATACGCAGTATTTT.

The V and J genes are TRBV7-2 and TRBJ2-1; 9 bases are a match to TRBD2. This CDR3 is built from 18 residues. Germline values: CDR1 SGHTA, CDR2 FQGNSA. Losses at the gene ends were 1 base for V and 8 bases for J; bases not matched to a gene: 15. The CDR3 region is CASSLEGGGPGLAYEQFF. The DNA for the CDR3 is TGTGCCAGCAGCTTAGAAGGGGGAGGACCGGGACTAGCCTATGAGCAGTTCTTC. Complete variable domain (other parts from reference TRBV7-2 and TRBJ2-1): GAGVSQSPSNKVTEKGKDVELRCDPISGHTALYWYRQSLGQGLEFLIYFQGNSAPDKSGLPSDRFSAERTGGSVSTLTIQRTQQEDSAVYLCASSLEGGGPGLAYEQFFGPGTRLTVL.

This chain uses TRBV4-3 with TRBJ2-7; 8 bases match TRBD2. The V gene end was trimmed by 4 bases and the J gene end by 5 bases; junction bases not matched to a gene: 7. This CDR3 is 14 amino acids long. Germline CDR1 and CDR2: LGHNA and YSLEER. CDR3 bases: TGCGCCAGCAGCCTCGCGGGGGGCGGCAACGAGCAGTACTTC. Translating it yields CASSLAGGGNEQYF.

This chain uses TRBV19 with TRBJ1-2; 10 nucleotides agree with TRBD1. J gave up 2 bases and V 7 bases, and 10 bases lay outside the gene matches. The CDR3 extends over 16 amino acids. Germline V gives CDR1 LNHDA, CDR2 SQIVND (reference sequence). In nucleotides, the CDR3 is TGTGCCAGTACCCCGGGACAGGGGTTCCGAAACTATGGCTACACCTTC. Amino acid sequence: CASTPGQGFRNYGYTF.

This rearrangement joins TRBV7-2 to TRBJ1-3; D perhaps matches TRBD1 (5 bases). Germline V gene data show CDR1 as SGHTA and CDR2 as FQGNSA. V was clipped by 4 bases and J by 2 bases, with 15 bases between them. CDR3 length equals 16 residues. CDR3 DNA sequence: TGTGCCAGCAGCTGGGGACTCGTCGGCACTGGAAACACCATATATTTT. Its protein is CASSWGLVGTGNTIYF.

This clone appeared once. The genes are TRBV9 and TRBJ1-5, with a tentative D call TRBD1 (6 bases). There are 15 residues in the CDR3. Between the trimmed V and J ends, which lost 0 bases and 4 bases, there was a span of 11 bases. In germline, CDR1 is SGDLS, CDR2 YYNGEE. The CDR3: CASSVDDRLNQPQHF. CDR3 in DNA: TGTGCCAGCAGCGTAGACGACAGGTTAAATCAGCCCCAGCATTTT.

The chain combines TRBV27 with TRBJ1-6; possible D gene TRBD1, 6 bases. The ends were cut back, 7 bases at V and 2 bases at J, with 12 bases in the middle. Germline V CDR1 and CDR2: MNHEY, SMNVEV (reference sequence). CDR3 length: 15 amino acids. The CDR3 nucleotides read TGTGCCAGCACGGATAGGGGGACCTATAATTCACCCCTCCACTTT. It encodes CASTDRGTYNSPLHF.

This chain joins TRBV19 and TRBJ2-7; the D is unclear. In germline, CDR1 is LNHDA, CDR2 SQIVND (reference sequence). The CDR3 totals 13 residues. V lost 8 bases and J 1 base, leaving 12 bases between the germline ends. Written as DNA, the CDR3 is TGTGCCAGTGTTCCGGGTGATTCCTACGAGCAGTACTTC. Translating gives CASVPGDSYEQYF.

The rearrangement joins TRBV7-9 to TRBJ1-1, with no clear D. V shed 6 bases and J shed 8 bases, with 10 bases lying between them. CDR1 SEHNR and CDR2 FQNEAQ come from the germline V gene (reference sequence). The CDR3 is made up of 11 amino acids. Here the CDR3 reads CASSKETEAFF. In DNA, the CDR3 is TGTGCCAGCAGTAAGGAGACCGAAGCTTTCTTT.